A single sample gave rise to the 13 T cell receptor beta chains below, sequenced in a study of cytomegalovirus exposure and HLA in healthy donors. Vbeta (60) and Jbeta (13) primers were used in the PCR. The table came from immunoSEQ multiplex PCR; TCRdb's copy has only in-frame clones and leaves some out. The sample lists some 85,000 clones, 65% to 85% occurring once. The material sequenced was PBMCs. Receptors originate from a man younger than 35 in good health and CMV-seronegative.

This rearrangement joins TRBV20-1 to TRBJ2-5; D not resolved. CDR3 length: 11 residues. Per the germline V gene, CDR1 is DFQATT and CDR2 is SNEGSKA (reference sequence). Trimming stripped 7 bases from V and 4 bases from J, with 10 bases between. Here the CDR3 reads CSVRPGETQYF. In DNA form, the CDR3 reads TGCAGTGTCCGTCCGGGAGAGACCCAGTACTTC.

The chain joins TRBV30 to TRBJ1-1; D gene ambiguous. With 2 bases removed from V and 5 bases from J, the gap between germline ends came to 6 bases. The germline CDR1 and CDR2 sequences are GTSNPN and SVGIG (reference sequence). This CDR3 has 11 amino acids. CDR3 in amino acids: CAWSFPTEAFF. The DNA of the CDR3 is TGTGCCTGGAGTTTCCCGACTGAAGCTTTCTTT.

The V gene is TRBV11-2, the J gene TRBJ1-1; D call uncertain. The CDR3 has 14 residues. V gave up 0 bases and J gave up 2 bases, with 7 bases separating them. From germline, CDR1 is SGHAT and CDR2 FQNNGV. DNA of the CDR3: TGTGCCAGCAGCTTAGACAGGATTAACACTGAAGCTTTCTTT. Protein: CASSLDRINTEAFF.

J is TRBJ1-5 and V is TRBV7-8; 9 bases fit TRBD1. Germline assignment: CDR1 SGHVS and CDR2 FQNEAQ. Trimming removed 5 bases from V and 7 bases from J; junction bases left unmatched: 6. This CDR3 has 14 residues. CDR3 amino acids: CASSQGQGEQPQHF. CDR3 bases: TGTGCCAGCAGCCAGGGACAGGGTGAACAGCCCCAGCATTTT. Complete variable domain (other parts from reference TRBV7-8 and TRBJ1-5): GAGVSQSPRYKVAKRGQDVALRCDPISGHVSLFWYQQALGQGPEFLTYFQNEAQLDKSGLPSDRFFAERPEGSVSTLKIQRTQQEDSAVYLCASSQGQGEQPQHFGDGTRLSIL.

The chain links TRBV18 to TRBJ2-1, with a weak D call TRBD2 (6 bases). CDR3 length: 15 amino acids. Germline-derived CDR1 and CDR2 are KGHSH and LQKENI. Deletions cut 6 bases from V and 3 bases from J, with 15 bases between. The CDR3 bases are TGTGCCAGCTCCGATGGGACTGAGAACTACAATGAGCAGTTCTTC. Its protein is CASSDGTENYNEQFF.

The chain employs TRBV5-4 and TRBJ2-1; D is ambiguous. CDR1 and CDR2 (germline): SGHNT, YYREEE (reference sequence). The CDR3 runs 15 residues. Trimming took off 2 bases at V and 1 base at J, with 10 bases between the two ends. The CDR3 spells CASSLFGRSYNEQFF. CDR3 nucleotides: TGTGCCAGCAGCTTATTTGGGCGTTCCTACAATGAGCAGTTCTTC.

The genes are TRBV7-2 and TRBJ2-4, with 7 bases aligning to TRBD2. The CDR3 is 18 amino acids. V lost 2 bases to trimming and J lost 0 bases; unmatched junction nucleotides: 10. Germline V gene data show CDR1 as SGHTA and CDR2 as FQGNSA. The CDR3 nucleotides are TGTGCCAGCAGCTTAAACGGGAGAGGCGGGAGAGCCAAAAACATTCAGTACTTC. It translates to CASSLNGRGGRAKNIQYF.

V and J are TRBV5-1 and TRBJ2-3; 11 positions match TRBD1. After removal of 4 bases from V and 2 bases from J, the junction contained 9 bases not matched to a gene. This CDR3 region has 17 residues. CDR1 is SGHRS and CDR2 is YFSETQ in the germline V gene. The CDR3 loop reads CASSVFGTGGATDTQYF. CDR3 bases: TGCGCCAGCAGCGTATTCGGGACAGGGGGAGCCACAGATACGCAGTATTTT.

The genes are TRBV5-1 and TRBJ2-7; the D is unclear. Trimming removed 7 bases from V and 3 bases from J, with 11 bases in between. Germline CDR1 reads SGHRS; CDR2 reads YFSETQ. The CDR3 consists of 12 residues. The chain's CDR3 is CASGPAGYEQYF. Here the CDR3 DNA reads TGCGCCAGCGGGCCGGCCGGCTACGAGCAGTACTTC.

J is TRBJ1-3 and V is TRBV29-1; tentative D call: TRBD1 (5 bases). The V gene lost 5 bases and the J gene lost 0 bases, with 14 bases spanning the gap. The CDR3 consists of 15 residues. Per germline, CDR1 SQVTM and CDR2 ANQGSEA. The CDR3 DNA sequence: TGCAGCGTTCAGGGCAGCCTGAGCTCTGGAAACACCATATATTTT. It yields the protein CSVQGSLSSGNTIYF.

V gene TRBV6-1 combines with J gene TRBJ1-1, with 9 nucleotides matching TRBD1. The germline CDR1 and CDR2 sequences are MNHNS and SASEGT. Germline trimming cut 10 bases from V and 2 bases from J; bases unmatched to any gene: 8. CDR3 length: 14 residues. This CDR3 is CATVWTGANTEAFF. CDR3 in DNA: TGTGCCACCGTTTGGACAGGGGCAAACACTGAAGCTTTCTTT.

This chain joins TRBV6-1 and TRBJ1-3; no definite D call. V was shortened by 8 bases and J by 6 bases, with 11 bases between the two germline ends. Germline values: CDR1 MNHNS, CDR2 SASEGT. The CDR3 totals 12 residues. The CDR3: CASGRGANTIYF. In nucleotides, the CDR3 is TGTGCCAGCGGGCGGGGTGCAAACACCATATATTTT.

This clone was counted a single time. This rearrangement joins TRBV9 to TRBJ1-3; weak D call: TRBD1 (6 bases). This CDR3 is 17 amino acids long. Per the germline V gene, CDR1 is SGDLS and CDR2 is YYNGEE. V lost 4 bases and J lost 0, with 17 bases in between. CDR3 protein: CASSKGGETPSGNTIYF. The CDR3 DNA reads as TGTGCCAGCAGCAAAGGGGGGGAAACGCCCTCTGGAAACACCATATATTTT. Supplemented by reference TRBV9 and TRBJ1-3, the full variable domain reads DSGVTQTPKHLITATGQRVTLRCSPRSGDLSVYWYQQSLDQGLQFLIQYYNGEERAKGNILERFSAQQFPDLHSELNLSSLELGDSALYFCASSKGGETPSGNTIYFGEGSWLTVV.